These T cell receptor beta chains were read from a single sample in a study of T cells after yellow fever vaccination. One entry per CDR3 protein results from TCRdb running MiXCR on the 5' RACE reads. Found here are over 300,000 distinct CDR3 sequences, around 7% of them singletons; the top ten hold about a sixth. This sample comprised PBMCs, obtained roughly 47 days after the first yellow fever vaccination. Every receptor here comes from a man aged 18 to 30 who received the YFV17D yellow fever vaccine. The CDR3 runs from the conserved cysteine through the conserved F or W. Fields, in order: J gene, clone size, V gene, D gene, CDR3 DNA, CDR3 protein. A D gene is named only where the DNA matches it firmly. Rows may omit the clone size; those that give it use once, few, many or a size class.

TRBJ2-7,.,TRBV6-5,.,TGTGCCAGCAGTTACTTTAGGGGCGGCGAGCAGTACTTC,CASSYFRGGEQYF
TRBJ2-1,many,TRBV10-3,TRBD1,TGTGCCATCAGCTCCGGGACAGGGAACAATGAGCAGTTCTTC,CAISSGTGNNEQFF
TRBJ2-7,.,TRBV4-3,TRBD2,TGCGCCAGCAGCCAAGATGTCCCCGGGGGGGAGCAGTACTTC,CASSQDVPGGEQYF
TRBJ2-1,few,TRBV7-2,.,TGTGCCAGCAGCTTAGCCGGGTCGATCAATGAGCAGTTCTTC,CASSLAGSINEQFF
TRBJ2-7,.,TRBV4-3,.,TGCGCCAGCAGCCAAGATGCTGAGACAGGATTAGACGAGCAGTACTTC,CASSQDAETGLDEQYF
TRBJ2-2,.,TRBV7-6,.,TGTGCCAGAAGCTTAGGGCAGGGTAGGAACACCGGGGAGCTGTTTTTT,CARSLGQGRNTGELFF
TRBJ1-1,many,TRBV7-8,TRBD1,TGTGCCAGCAGCTTAGCGATGGACAGGGAAGCTTTCTTT,CASSLAMDREAFF
TRBJ2-5,few,TRBV5-1,.,TGCGCCAGCAGCGGAAGGAGCGCCCAAGAGACCCAGTACTTC,CASSGRSAQETQYF
TRBJ1-1,.,TRBV5-1,.,TGCGCCAGCAGCTCCGGGGGTTATAGCACTGAAGCTTTCTTT,CASSSGGYSTEAFF
TRBJ1-1,.,TRBV20-1,.,TGCAGTGCTAGAGAGTCGGGGAACACTGAAGCTTTCTTT,CSARESGNTEAFF
TRBJ2-7,few,TRBV30,TRBD2,TGTGCCTGGAGTGGAGGGACTATAGGCGAGCAGTACTTC,CAWSGGTIGEQYF
TRBJ2-2,.,TRBV6-2/TRBV6-3,TRBD1,TGTGCCAGCAGCCATCTCCGACAGGGGGGCGTCGCCGGGGAGCTGTTTTTT,CASSHLRQGGVAGELFF
TRBJ1-6,few,TRBV27,TRBD1,TGTGCCAGCAGTTTGGACAGGGGCGGTCGCAATTCACCCCTCCACTTT,CASSLDRGGRNSPLHF
TRBJ2-3,few,TRBV7-2,.,TGTGCCAGCAGCCCTTTTAGCAGCACAGATACGCAGTATTTT,CASSPFSSTDTQYF
TRBJ1-5,.,TRBV20-1,TRBD1,TGCAGTGCTAGAGGGGGGGACAGGGGACATCAGCCCCAGCATTTT,CSARGGDRGHQPQHF
TRBJ2-5,many,TRBV7-7,.,TGTGCCAGCAGCGGTCAGAGACAAGAGACCCAGTACTTC,CASSGQRQETQYF
TRBJ2-1,few,TRBV20-1,TRBD2,TGCAGTGCTAGAGATCGGCGGGGGGCGGGAAATGAGCAGTTCTTC,CSARDRRGAGNEQFF
TRBJ2-5,few,TRBV12-3/TRBV12-4,TRBD2,TGTGCCAGCAAGGCACTAGCGGGTGAGACCCAGTACTTC,CASKALAGETQYF
TRBJ1-5,.,TRBV3-1,.,TGTGCCAGCTGTTCTCCGGTCACTCCAACCGGGGGCAATCAGCCCCAGCATTTT,CASCSPVTPTGGNQPQHF
TRBJ2-2,.,TRBV7-9,.,TGTGCCAGCAGCACGGTAACCGGGGAGCTGTTTTTT,CASSTVTGELFF
TRBJ2-1,many,TRBV5-6,TRBD2,TGTGCCAGCAGCTTGATACGGGGGGATGAGCAGTTCTTC,CASSLIRGDEQFF
TRBJ2-7,few,TRBV9,.,TGTGCCAGCAGCGTAGGTGACAACGAGCAGTACTTC,CASSVGDNEQYF
TRBJ2-1,few,TRBV9,.,TGTGCCAGCAGCGGTCGGGGGCCCAATGAGCAGTTCTTC,CASSGRGPNEQFF
TRBJ1-2,.,TRBV5-1,TRBD1,TGCGCCAGCAGCTCGGGACAGGGGAGCCCCTATAACTATGGCTACACCTTC,CASSSGQGSPYNYGYTF
TRBJ2-3,few,TRBV20-1,.,TGCAGTGCCAGTCGGGATCTAATTGTCACAGATACGCAGTATTTT,CSASRDLIVTDTQYF
TRBJ2-7,many,TRBV12-3/TRBV12-4,.,TGTGCCACTGCGCGGGACGGAGTATCGGGGGAGCAGTACTTC,CATARDGVSGEQYF
TRBJ1-1,few,TRBV13,.,TGTGCCAGCAGCTTAGGCTACGCCACTGAAGCTTTCTTT,CASSLGYATEAFF
TRBJ2-3,few,TRBV18,.,TGTGCCAGCTCACCAGGGGAGCTTAGCACAGATACGCAGTATTTT,CASSPGELSTDTQYF
TRBJ2-1,few,TRBV7-2,TRBD2,TGTGCCAGCAGCTTGTCCGGGACTAGCACCTACAATGAGCAGTTCTTC,CASSLSGTSTYNEQFF
TRBJ1-3,few,TRBV5-6,.,TGTGCCAGCAGCTTGGTAGGGACTGGAAACACCATATATTTT,CASSLVGTGNTIYF
TRBJ2-5,.,TRBV11-1,.,TGTGCCAGCAGCTTATGGGGCGAACAAGAGACCCAGTACTTC,CASSLWGEQETQYF
TRBJ2-7,few,TRBV20-1,.,TGCAGTGCTAGAGATATAGGGTCAGTCTCCTACGAGCAGTACTTC,CSARDIGSVSYEQYF
TRBJ2-1,.,TRBV2,.,TGTGCCAGCAGTATCACAGGGCCCCCCTACAATGAGCAGTTCTTC,CASSITGPPYNEQFF
TRBJ1-1,few,TRBV28,.,TGTGCCAGCAGTATCAGGGACAAAGCTTTCTTT,CASSIRDKAFF
TRBJ2-3,many,TRBV7-9,.,TGTGCCAGCAGCTTTCGGACGCCAGATACGCAGTATTTT,CASSFRTPDTQYF
TRBJ2-7,.,TRBV2,TRBD1,TGTGCCAGCAGGTGGGGACAGGGGTTGGGCGAGCAGTACTTC,CASRWGQGLGEQYF
TRBJ1-2,many,TRBV5-1,.,TGCGCCAGCAGCTTGGGGGGGGGTGCCCAAAGGATCTCTGGCTACACCTTC,CASSLGGGAQRISGYTF
TRBJ2-2,.,TRBV7-3,TRBD1,TGTGCCAGCAGCGTCAACAGGGGCCCCGCAGGGGAGCTGTTTTTT,CASSVNRGPAGELFF
TRBJ2-5,few,TRBV7-2,TRBD2,TGTGCCAGCAGCCGGGTTCCAACTAGCGTAGAGACCCAGTACTTC,CASSRVPTSVETQYF
TRBJ2-1,many,TRBV5-1,.,TGCGCCAGCAGCTTTTTGGGGGCGGACTCCTACAATGAGCAGTTCTTC,CASSFLGADSYNEQFF
TRBJ2-7,many,TRBV7-2,.,TGTGCCAGCAGCCAGGACCGTTCCTACGAGCAGTACTTC,CASSQDRSYEQYF
TRBJ2-5,few,TRBV6-6,TRBD1,TGTGCCAGCAGTCCCACAGGGGGTGAGACCCAGTACTTC,CASSPTGGETQYF